This TCR beta chain derives from a study of blood T cell repertoires in COVID-19. The CDR3 is 14 amino acids. Trimming shortened V by 7 bases and J by 0 bases, and 12 bases separated the two germline ends. Germline assignment: CDR1 LNHDA and CDR2 SQIVND (reference sequence). Clones were sequenced by immunoSEQ multiplex PCR, and TCRdb holds only the in-frame ones, with some missing. The table has just under 9,000 clones, 65% to 90% seen once. The chain has TRBV19 and TRBJ1-1; a weak D match, TRBD1 (5 bases). Sequenced material: peripheral blood. This clonotype was sampled from a human donor with active COVID-19. The donor label of this sample is uncertain. CDR3 coding DNA: TGTGCCAGTACAGGGCGGAATTTGAACACTGAAGCTTTCTTT. This translates into CASTGRNLNTEAFF.